A single sample gave rise to the 20 T cell receptor beta chains below, sequenced in a study of shared clonotypes between healthy human individuals. Method: immunoSEQ multiplex PCR; TCRdb's copy keeps in-frame clones and lacks some. The repertoire holds around 1,100,000 clones, with 60% to 85% as singletons. Sequences were obtained from memory CD4+ T cells from PBMCs. Subset: CD45RA-negative fraction. The receptors here all came from a man aged 18 to 29 in good health. Some clones in this sample may be carry-over from other donors' samples.

This clone has more than one count but fewer than ten. CDR3 in amino acids: CASSLLAGGEYEQYF. CDR3 bases: TGCGCCAGCAGCTTGCTGGCGGGAGGAGAATACGAGCAGTACTTC. The chain couples TRBV5-1 to TRBJ2-7, with 8 positions matching TRBD2. The CDR3 runs 15 residues. After removal of 1 base from V and 4 bases from J, the junction contained 7 bases not matched to a gene. Germline values: CDR1 SGHRS, CDR2 YFSETQ.

The chain links TRBV19 to TRBJ2-6, with 9 positions matching TRBD1. This CDR3 spans 19 amino acids. Trimming took 5 bases from V and 0 from J; bases not matched to a gene: 11. Germline CDR1 LNHDA, CDR2 SQIVND (reference sequence). CDR3 protein: CASSPGTGKWNSGANVLTF. CDR3 DNA sequence: TGTGCCAGTAGTCCCGGGACAGGGAAGTGGAACTCTGGGGCCAACGTCCTGACTTTC.

This chain links TRBV2 with TRBJ2-3, with D tentatively TRBD1 (5 bases). This CDR3 contains 13 residues. V dropped 4 bases and J dropped 6 bases, with 11 bases sitting between them. Germline V CDR1 and CDR2: SNHLY, FYNNEI. The CDR3 DNA is TGTGCCAGCAGTGTGACGGACATCGATACGCAGTATTTT. Protein sequence: CASSVTDIDTQYF.

The chain links TRBV9 to TRBJ2-2; maybe TRBD1 (6 bases). Trimming removed 4 bases at V and 6 bases at J, with 13 bases between. Germline loops: CDR1 SGDLS, CDR2 YYNGEE. This CDR3 is 14 amino acids long. The CDR3 reads CASSSQGTAGELFF. The DNA for the CDR3 is TGTGCCAGCAGCTCACAGGGAACGGCCGGGGAGCTGTTTTTT.

The J gene is TRBJ2-7, the V gene TRBV5-1; 8 bases line up with TRBD1. The CDR3 has 13 amino acids. Per germline, CDR1 SGHRS and CDR2 YFSETQ. Trimming removed 5 bases from V and 2 bases from J; junction bases left unmatched: 3. This chain's CDR3 is CASRVQGAYEQYF. CDR3 bases: TGCGCCAGCAGGGTACAGGGGGCCTACGAGCAGTACTTC. Full variable domain (rest looked up from reference TRBV5-1 and TRBJ2-7): KAGVTQTPRYLIKTRGQQVTLSCSPISGHRSVSWYQQTPGQGLQFLFEYFSETQRNKGNFPGRFSGRQFSNSRSEMNVSTLELGDSALYLCASRVQGAYEQYFGPGTRLTVT.

The chain is built from TRBV28 and TRBJ2-2; D might be TRBD2 (5 bases). The germline V gene encodes CDR1 MDHEN and CDR2 SYDVKM. The CDR3 has 16 amino acids. The ends were cut back, 4 bases at V and 4 bases at J, with 16 bases in the middle. The CDR3 sequence is CASSSTGNRLTGELFF. CDR3 coding DNA: TGTGCCAGCAGTTCGACGGGGAATAGGCTCACCGGGGAGCTGTTTTTT.

The CDR3 region has the DNA TGTGCCAGCAGTTTAGGGGGGACAGGGGTAGAGACCCAGTACTTC. It specifies CASSLGGTGVETQYF. This chain uses TRBV28 with TRBJ2-5, with TRBD1 identical over 10 bases. Trimming at V came to 2 bases and at J to 4 bases, leaving 4 bases not matched to a gene. Germline CDR1 reads MDHEN; CDR2 reads SYDVKM. The CDR3 has 15 residues.

The chain has TRBV6-1 and TRBJ2-1; the D gene could be TRBD1 or TRBD2 (6 bases each). Between the trimmed V and J ends, which lost 3 bases and 12 bases, there was a span of 15 bases. The CDR3 totals 13 residues. Germline lookup yields CDR1 MNHNS and CDR2 SASEGT. Here the CDR3 reads CASSDGGGLGQFF. The CDR3, as DNA: TGTGCCAGCAGTGACGGGGGCGGCCTTGGGCAGTTCTTC.

Comments on this clone: Other nucleotide sequences from this sample produce the same CDR3. The chain couples TRBV5-1 to TRBJ2-7; TRBD2 aligns across 14 bases. The CDR3 has 16 amino acids. V lost 3 bases to trimming and J lost 1 base; unmatched junction nucleotides: 3. Germline values: CDR1 SGHRS, CDR2 YFSETQ. CDR3 residues: CASSSGTSGSSYEQYF. The CDR3 DNA is TGCGCCAGCAGCTCCGGGACTAGCGGGAGTTCCTACGAGCAGTACTTC.

The rearrangement links TRBV18 to TRBJ2-4; D unclear. Trimming removed 0 bases from V and 0 bases from J, with 9 bases in between. Germline V gives CDR1 KGHSH, CDR2 LQKENI. This CDR3 comprises 16 residues. The CDR3 reads CASSPPGSLAKNIQYF. In DNA, the CDR3 is TGTGCCAGCTCACCACCGGGGTCTCTAGCCAAAAACATTCAGTACTTC.

This sequence joins TRBV27 and TRBJ1-1, with D possibly matching TRBD1 (6 bases). CDR1 and CDR2 (germline): MNHEY, SMNVEV (reference sequence). The V and J ends lost 5 bases and 9 bases respectively, with 16 bases between them. The CDR3 runs to 13 residues. This CDR3 reads CASSLTGRGKAFF. The CDR3 DNA follows: TGTGCCAGCAGTCTCACAGGGCGGGGGAAAGCTTTCTTT.

Concerning this clone: At one end, the junction sequence differs from germline, possibly due to a read error. The chain couples TRBV18 to TRBJ1-4; maybe TRBD1 (5 bases). There are 16 residues in the CDR3. Germline CDR1 KGHSH, CDR2 LQKENI. The CDR3 reads CASSPTTGTADEKLFF. CDR3 DNA sequence: TGTGCCAGCTCACCAACAACCGGGACGGCAGATGAAAAACTGTTCTTT.

The chain combines TRBV7-2 with TRBJ2-3; D remains unclear. The germline V gene has CDR1 SGHTA and CDR2 FQGNSA. The V end lost 1 base, the J end lost 3 bases, and 14 bases lay between the germline ends. The CDR3 consists of 16 residues. CDR3 nucleotides: TGTGCCAGCAGCTTAGTGTCCGGATCCCGTACAGATACGCAGTATTTT. Encoded protein: CASSLVSGSRTDTQYF.

The DNA of the CDR3 is TGCGCCAGCAGCCTCGCTAGCGGGAGGGGCAATGAGCAGTTCTTC. This gives the protein CASSLASGRGNEQFF. This chain connects TRBV5-1 to TRBJ2-1, with 12 bases fitting TRBD2. V dropped 4 bases and J dropped 6; count of bases not matched to a gene: 5. CDR3 length equals 15 residues. Germline lookup yields CDR1 SGHRS and CDR2 YFSETQ.

V is TRBV7-3 and J is TRBJ2-6; D uncertain. The CDR3 is 17 residues long. With 2 bases removed from V and 0 bases from J, the gap between germline ends came to 11 bases. Germline V gene lookup returns CDR1 SGHTA and CDR2 FQGTGA. CDR3 coding DNA: TGTGCCAGCAGCTTAGAAGGGCTCCCCTCTGGGGCCAACGTCCTGACTTTC. Translation gives CASSLEGLPSGANVLTF.

A single count supports this clone. This chain links TRBV7-2 with TRBJ2-1; a weak D match, TRBD1 (6 bases). The V gene's germline CDR1 is SGHTA and CDR2 FQGNSA. CDR3 length: 13 amino acids. Trimming pared 4 bases from V and 6 bases from J, leaving 10 bases between. In DNA form, the CDR3 reads TGTGCCAGCAGCTCGGGACACTTCAATGAGCAGTTCTTC. The encoded protein is CASSSGHFNEQFF.

This clone came up many times. The J gene is TRBJ2-2, the V gene TRBV7-3; the match to TRBD1 covers 7 bases. The ends lost 2 bases at V and 1 base at J; junction bases unmatched: 7. The CDR3 spans 17 residues. Germline V gene data show CDR1 as SGHTA and CDR2 as FQGTGA. In nucleotides, the CDR3 is TGTGCCAGCAGCTTAGAAGGGACAGTAGTGAACACCGGGGAGCTGTTTTTT. Protein product: CASSLEGTVVNTGELFF.

J is TRBJ1-4 and V is TRBV4-1; D may be TRBD1 (6 bases). CDR3 length: 16 residues. The germline gives CDR1 MGHRA, CDR2 YSYEKL. V was cut by 7 bases and J by 2 bases, with 17 bases left in between. CDR3 amino acids: CASTWGGFGTNEKLFF. The CDR3, as DNA: TGCGCCAGCACTTGGGGGGGCTTTGGTACTAATGAAAAACTGTTTTTT.

The rearrangement links TRBV7-9 to TRBJ2-5; 9 positions match TRBD2. Germline CDR1 SEHNR, CDR2 FQNEAQ (reference sequence). V shed 5 bases and J 2 bases; nucleotides not matched to a gene: 9. The CDR3 is 16 amino acids. CDR3 sequence (DNA): TGTGCCAGCAGCCCGTTAGCGGGAGACCTTCAAGAGACCCAGTACTTC. Translating gives CASSPLAGDLQETQYF.

V usage is TRBV27 and J usage is TRBJ2-5; TRBD1 aligns across 7 bases. This CDR3 is built from 13 residues. Germline V CDR1 and CDR2: MNHEY, SMNVEV (reference sequence). With V trimmed by 5 bases and J by 5 bases, 5 bases remained unmatched. The CDR3 loop reads CASSDRAGETQYF. In DNA form, the CDR3 reads TGTGCCAGCAGTGACAGGGCCGGGGAGACCCAGTACTTC.